This T cell receptor (beta chain) is from a study of cytomegalovirus exposure and HLA in healthy donors. Findings and caveats of the study: Earlier analysis yielded a pattern in which most TCR beta V segments were productive about 87% or about 30% of the time. Associated with HLA alleles at 0.05 false discovery rate in a later analysis were about 17,000 TCR beta sequences. Based on reports, TCR beta sequences accurately predicted HLA-A and HLA-B alleles for most subjects. A missense variant in DCLRE1C was later tied to TCR beta V- and J-gene trimming.

PCR was performed using 60 Vbeta and 13 Jbeta primers. The assay was immunoSEQ multiplex PCR, and TCRdb's table has in-frame clones only and misses some. The sample has roughly 86,000 clones; about two thirds are singletons. The CDR3 runs 13 residues. Germline values: CDR1 MNHEY, CDR2 SVGAGI. The V gene lost 4 bases and the J gene lost 4 bases, with 10 bases spanning the gap. With respect to this clone: Its target is unknown.

This receptor was identified in a man between 60 and 75 years old in good health and CMV-seronegative. This chain links TRBV6-5 with TRBJ1-2; D is ambiguous. Material for sequencing was PBMCs. The CDR3: CASSSTLSYGYTF. DNA of the CDR3: TGTGCCAGCAGTTCGACTCTGAGCTATGGCTACACCTTC.